This T cell receptor beta chain was identified during a study of T cell responses to AZD1222 COVID-19 vaccine. Points from the study as a whole: Donors, mostly white British, included more females; clonal diversity was possibly underestimated. Seropositive at baseline were only five or six AZD1222 recipients.

The count of this clone is one. No antigen is known for it. The CDR3 covers 16 residues. The V segment lost 4 bases and the J segment 2 bases; nucleotides outside the gene matches: 8. Germline V gives CDR1 MNHNY, CDR2 SVGAGI (reference sequence). This table comes from immunoSEQ multiplex PCR, and its TCRdb copy is limited to in-frame clones, with some not included. Here the sample spans over 100,000 clones, approximately 91% being singletons. This receptor was obtained from an adult in good health. This chain uses TRBV6-6 with TRBJ1-5; 7 bases are a match to TRBD1. Here the sequenced sample was peripheral blood, taken on day 0 of AZD1222 vaccination. The CDR3 region is CASSSPSGTGNQPQHF. The CDR3 DNA follows: TGTGCCAGCAGTTCACCTTCCGGGACAGGCAATCAGCCCCAGCATTTT.